This T cell receptor (beta chain) is drawn from a study of Ad26.COV2.S vaccination and SARS-CoV-2 variants. Repertoires were generated with immunoSEQ multiplex PCR, while TCRdb's copy carries only in-frame clones and drops some. The table records about 400,000 clones, roughly 90% of them present only once. V gave up 0 bases and J gave up 1 base, with 11 bases separating them. CDR1 is LGHNA and CDR2 is YSLEER in the germline V gene. The CDR3 runs 16 residues. The treatment was: some 20 received Ad26.COV2.S at low or high dose, single or two shots; roughly five received placebo; per-sample allocation not given. Specimen acquisition occurred on day 63 following the initial vaccine or placebo injection.

V usage is TRBV4-3 and J usage is TRBJ2-3; D is possibly TRBD2 (5 bases). The sequence came from a person aged 18-60 years who received the Ad26.COV2.S COVID-19 vaccine or a placebo. The sequencing here drew on peripheral blood, taken in a trial of Ad26.COV2.S vaccine versus placebo. Here the CDR3 DNA reads TGCGCCAGCAGCCAAGAATCTCCCGGGGGCACAGATACGCAGTATTTT. It yields the protein CASSQESPGGTDTQYF.